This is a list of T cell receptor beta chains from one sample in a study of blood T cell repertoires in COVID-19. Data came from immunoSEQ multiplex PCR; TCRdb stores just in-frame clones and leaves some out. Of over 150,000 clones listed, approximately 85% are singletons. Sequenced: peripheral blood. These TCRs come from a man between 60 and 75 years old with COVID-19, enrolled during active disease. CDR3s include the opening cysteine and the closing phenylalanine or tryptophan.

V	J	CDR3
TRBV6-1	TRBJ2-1	CASSTSGGSNEQFF
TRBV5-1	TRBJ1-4	CASSLNRGREKLFF
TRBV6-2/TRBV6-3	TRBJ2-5	CASSYPGTGVGGYQETQYF
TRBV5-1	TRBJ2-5	CASKDRVGQETQYF
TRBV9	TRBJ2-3	CASSVGGRSTDTQYF
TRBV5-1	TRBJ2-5	CASSQRWGGETQYF
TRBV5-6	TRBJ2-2	CASSFLGQGSGIAGELFF
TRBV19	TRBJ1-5	CASSMLRVSNQPQHF
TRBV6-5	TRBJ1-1	CASRNGGSPEAFF
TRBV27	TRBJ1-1	CASSFEQLGNTEAFF
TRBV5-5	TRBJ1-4	CASSFQGGRTTTNEKLFF
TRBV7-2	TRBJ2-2	CASSRPGTAITGELFF
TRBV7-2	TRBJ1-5	CASSPRSGNQPQHF
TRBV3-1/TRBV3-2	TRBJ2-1	CASSQDKTSGACWNEQFF
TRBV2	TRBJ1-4	CASSSGGAWEKLFF
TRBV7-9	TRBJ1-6	CASSARTGSMDSPLHF
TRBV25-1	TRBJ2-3	CASSEVGRSDTQYF
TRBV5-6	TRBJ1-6	CASSYRDRDNSPLHF
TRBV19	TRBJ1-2	CASSLTGNGYTF
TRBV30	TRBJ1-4	CAWSVQSGEKLFF
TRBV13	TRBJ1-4	CASRGDSNEKLFF
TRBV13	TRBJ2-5	CASSLKGENLKTQYF
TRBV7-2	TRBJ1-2	CASSRGGAEGYTF
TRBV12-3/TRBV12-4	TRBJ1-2	CASERGGGYTF
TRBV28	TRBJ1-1	CASMDRGMNTEAFF
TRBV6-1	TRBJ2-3	CASSERAGGPTDTQYF
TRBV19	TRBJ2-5	CASSINTGDQETQYF
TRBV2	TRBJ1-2	CASSDEGQGAGGYTF
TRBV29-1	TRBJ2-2	CSASGTEITGELFF
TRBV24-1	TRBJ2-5	CATSDPGQGRGETQYF
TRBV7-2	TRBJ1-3	CASSLGTGWNSGNTIYF
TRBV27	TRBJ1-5	CASSYQGTQPQHF
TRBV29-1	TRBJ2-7	CSVESGGTRTYEQYF
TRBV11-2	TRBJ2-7	CASSLGQASSYEQYF
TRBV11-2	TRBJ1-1	CASSLGGRVATEAFF
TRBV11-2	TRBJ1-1	CASSLALQGTEAFF
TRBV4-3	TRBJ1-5	CASSQENRANQPQHF
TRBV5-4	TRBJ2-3	CAVTSGGFTDTQYF
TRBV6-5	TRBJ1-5	CASVHGGDQPQHF
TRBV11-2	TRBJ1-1	CASSTPGVAGQPLKRDFF
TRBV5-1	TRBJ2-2	CASSGGQSTGELFF
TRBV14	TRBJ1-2	CASSPMGPNYGYTF
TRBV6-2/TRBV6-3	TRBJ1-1	CASSVPGQGFFAEAFF
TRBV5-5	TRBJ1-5	CASSLWDSPSNQPQHF
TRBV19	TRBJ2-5	CASSIDSFLRGTKQETQYF
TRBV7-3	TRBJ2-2	CASGEINTGELFF
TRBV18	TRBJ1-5	CASSPSTSGDGNQPQHF
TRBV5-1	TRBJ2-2	CASSEQGTNTGELFF
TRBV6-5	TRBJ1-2	CASRIGQGTYGYTF
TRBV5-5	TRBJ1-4	CASSLAGGGSFGEKLFF
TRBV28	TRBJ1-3	CASSSAGNTIYF
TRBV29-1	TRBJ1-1	CSAGQGLNTEAFF
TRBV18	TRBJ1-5	CASSPFGGSNQPQHF
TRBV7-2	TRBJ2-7	CASSTPGQGWGEQYF
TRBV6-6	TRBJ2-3	CASTSPHSGTADTQYF